Listed here is a single T cell receptor beta chain. Its cognate antigen is unknown. TCRdb's copy holds only in-frame clones and misses some; the assay was immunoSEQ multiplex PCR. Of 150,000 to 200,000 clones listed, around 84% are singletons. The data are from a study of cytotoxic CD8 clonotypes in ibrutinib-treated CLL. At the level of the study: The patient breakdown showed more than nine relapsed/refractory and some 16 treatment-naive cases, with about 18 IGHV unmutated. Patients attained 25 or so partial and 2 complete responses; at median approximately 68 months, approximately 14 remained remitted while about twelve progressed. Specimens for response were gathered following a median around a year of therapy, spanning 6 to 36. Findings and caveats of the study: Samples from sustained-remission and progressing patients were taken at different times.

Trimming removed 7 bases from V and 13 bases from J, with 16 bases in between. CDR3 length equals 12 residues. Per germline, CDR1 MNHEY and CDR2 SMNVEV (reference sequence). The sample consisted of PBMCs, taken after 12 months of ibrutinib treatment. This receptor was obtained from a human donor with chronic lymphocytic leukemia. This sequence joins TRBV27 and TRBJ1-4; weak D call: TRBD1 (6 bases). In DNA, the CDR3 is TGTGCCAGCATGCCGTTAAGGGGGGTACTGTTTTTT. Its translation: CASMPLRGVLFF.